Listed below are T cell receptor beta chains from one sample, sequenced in a study of T cell repertoires in cytomegalovirus infection. TCRdb passed the reads through MiXCR, listing each CDR3 protein once. This sample has 450,000 to 600,000 distinct CDR3 sequences, with about 42% found just once. Their specific antigens are unknown. Sequenced here: cultured PBMCs, sampled from culture after CMV antigen stimulation. The receptors shown here come from a human donor in good health (CMV status not recorded). Some clones in this sample may be carry-over from other donors' samples. Each CDR3 is given with its conserved first and last residue. The D gene is left open where the match is weak. Where a row states a size, it is once, few, many or the class of an expanded clone; other rows omit it.

V: TRBV10-3
J: TRBJ2-5
size: .
D: TRBD2
DNA: TGTGCCATCAGCCTAGGGGAGGGTAGGGGCGAAGAGACCCAGTACTTC
CDR3: CAISLGEGRGEETQYF

V: TRBV12-3/TRBV12-4
J: TRBJ1-5
size: .
D: .
DNA: TGTGCCAGCAGTTTAGCCTTACGGGGCAATCAGCCCCAGCATTTT
CDR3: CASSLALRGNQPQHF

V: TRBV6-2/TRBV6-3
J: TRBJ1-2
size: .
D: TRBD1
DNA: TGTGCCAGCAGAAAACTTGACAGGGATCTCTATGGCTACACCTTC
CDR3: CASRKLDRDLYGYTF

V: TRBV7-8
J: TRBJ1-5
size: .
D: TRBD1
DNA: TGTGCCAGCAGCTTATCCGGGACAGGGGCGGGCCTTTATAGCAATCAGCCCCAGCATTTT
CDR3: CASSLSGTGAGLYSNQPQHF

V: TRBV7-2
J: TRBJ1-4
size: .
D: TRBD1
DNA: TGTGCCAGCAGCCTAGGGACAGGGGCAAAACTGTTTTTT
CDR3: CASSLGTGAKLFF

V: TRBV10-3
J: TRBJ2-2
size: .
D: TRBD2
DNA: TGTGCCACCGTTATAGCGGGAGGAACCGGGGAGCTGTTTTTT
CDR3: CATVIAGGTGELFF

V: TRBV6-2/TRBV6-3
J: TRBJ2-7
size: .
D: TRBD2
DNA: TGTGCCAGCACCGAAGCGGGGACCTCCTACGAGCAGTACTTC
CDR3: CASTEAGTSYEQYF

V: TRBV7-6
J: TRBJ2-7
size: .
D: .
DNA: TGTGCCAGCAGCCAATTAACAGGGTTCGAGCAGTACTTC
CDR3: CASSQLTGFEQYF

V: TRBV5-4
J: TRBJ2-1
size: once
D: TRBD2
DNA: TGTGCCAGCAGCTCACCGGGAGGGAGGTCCTACAATGAGCAGTTCTTC
CDR3: CASSSPGGRSYNEQFF

V: TRBV7-6
J: TRBJ1-3
size: many
D: TRBD1
DNA: TGTGCCAGCAGCCCTAGGATTCCGGGACAGCGATCTGGAAACACCATATATTTT
CDR3: CASSPRIPGQRSGNTIYF

V: TRBV20-1
J: TRBJ2-1
size: .
D: TRBD2
DNA: TGCAGTGGGGAACGTGGGGCGGGAGGGGGCCATGAGCAGTTCTTC
CDR3: CSGERGAGGGHEQFF

V: TRBV7-2
J: TRBJ2-3
size: .
D: .
DNA: TGTGCCAGCAGCGCCAGTGGCCCTAGCACAGATACGCAGTATTTT
CDR3: CASSASGPSTDTQYF

V: TRBV7-2
J: TRBJ1-1
size: few
D: .
DNA: TGTGCCAGCAGCTTCCAATCCCGCAACACTGAAGCTTTCTTT
CDR3: CASSFQSRNTEAFF

V: TRBV12-3/TRBV12-4
J: TRBJ2-5
size: .
D: .
DNA: TGTGCCAGCAGTCTCTCGGGGAAGGGGGAGACCCAGTACTTC
CDR3: CASSLSGKGETQYF

V: TRBV7-9
J: TRBJ1-2
size: .
D: .
DNA: TGTGCCAGCAGCCCCTCTGGAGCCGACTATGGCTACACCTTC
CDR3: CASSPSGADYGYTF

V: TRBV7-6
J: TRBJ2-1
size: .
D: TRBD2
DNA: TGTGCCAGCAGCTTAAGCCTAGCGGGGGGAGAGCAGTTCTTC
CDR3: CASSLSLAGGEQFF

V: TRBV2
J: TRBJ2-1
size: .
D: .
DNA: TGTGCCAGCGTCAGGGGCAGTGAGCAGTTCTTC
CDR3: CASVRGSEQFF

V: TRBV3-1
J: TRBJ1-6
size: .
D: .
DNA: TGTGCCAGCAGCCCCTTGCCCCCAGGGATCCCTTCACCCCTCCACTTT
CDR3: CASSPLPPGIPSPLHF